This T cell receptor (beta chain) was retrieved from a study of blood T cell repertoires in COVID-19. The method was immunoSEQ multiplex PCR; TCRdb's version includes in-frame clones alone and lacks a portion of them. This table has about half a million clones, roughly nine tenths appearing once. In its sample, this clone was seen once. In germline, CDR1 is MNHEY, CDR2 SVGAGI. This CDR3 is 11 amino acids long. V lost 6 bases and J lost 5, with 8 bases in between. Patients in Seattle were enrolled during active infection, then followed longitudinally. V and J are TRBV6-5 and TRBJ2-7; the D is unclear. This TCR was recovered from a man aged 18 to 30 with COVID-19, enrolled during active disease. The sample was peripheral blood. DNA for the CDR3: TGTGCCAGCAGGCTACTTCACGAGCAGTACTTC. Translated: CASRLLHEQYF.